This entry features one T cell receptor beta chain sequence. What it binds is unknown. The sample comes from a study of OX40 agonist ivuxolimab in advanced cancers. Sequenced by immunoSEQ multiplex PCR; TCRdb stores in-frame clones only, minus some. This table holds some 99,000 clones, roughly 94% found once. V gave up 0 bases and J gave up 0 bases, with 5 bases separating them. The CDR3 extends over 14 amino acids. Looked up from germline, CDR1 is MNHEY and CDR2 is SVGAGI. Study-level points and caveats: In the expanded peripheral T cells, antigen specificity was never determined.

Peripheral blood came from all dose cohorts at three timepoints. This receptor was identified in an adult with an advanced solid tumor such as melanoma, head and neck, liver or kidney cancer. The sequencing here drew on CD4+ or CD8+ T cells sorted from blood, taken in a trial of the OX40 agonist ivuxolimab. V usage is TRBV6-5 and J usage is TRBJ1-1, with D uncertain. As DNA, the CDR3 is TGTGCCAGCAGTTACTCGTCGGTGAACACTGAAGCTTTCTTT. Protein sequence: CASSYSSVNTEAFF.